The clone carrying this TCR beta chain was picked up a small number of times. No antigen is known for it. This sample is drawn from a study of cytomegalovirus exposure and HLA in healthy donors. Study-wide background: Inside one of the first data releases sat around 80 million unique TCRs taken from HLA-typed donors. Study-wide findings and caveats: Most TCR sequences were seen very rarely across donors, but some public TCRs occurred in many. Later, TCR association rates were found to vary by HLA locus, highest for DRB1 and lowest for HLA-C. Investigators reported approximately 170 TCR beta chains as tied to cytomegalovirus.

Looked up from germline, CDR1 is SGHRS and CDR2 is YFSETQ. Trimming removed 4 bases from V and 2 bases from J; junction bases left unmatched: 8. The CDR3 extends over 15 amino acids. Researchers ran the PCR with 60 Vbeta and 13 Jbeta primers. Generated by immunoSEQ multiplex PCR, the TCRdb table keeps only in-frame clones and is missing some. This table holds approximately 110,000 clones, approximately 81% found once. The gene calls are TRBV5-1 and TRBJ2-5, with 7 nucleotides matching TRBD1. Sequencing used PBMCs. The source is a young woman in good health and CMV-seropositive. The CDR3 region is CASSPAGQVQETQYF. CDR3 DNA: TGCGCCAGCAGCCCGGCAGGACAGGTGCAAGAGACCCAGTACTTC.